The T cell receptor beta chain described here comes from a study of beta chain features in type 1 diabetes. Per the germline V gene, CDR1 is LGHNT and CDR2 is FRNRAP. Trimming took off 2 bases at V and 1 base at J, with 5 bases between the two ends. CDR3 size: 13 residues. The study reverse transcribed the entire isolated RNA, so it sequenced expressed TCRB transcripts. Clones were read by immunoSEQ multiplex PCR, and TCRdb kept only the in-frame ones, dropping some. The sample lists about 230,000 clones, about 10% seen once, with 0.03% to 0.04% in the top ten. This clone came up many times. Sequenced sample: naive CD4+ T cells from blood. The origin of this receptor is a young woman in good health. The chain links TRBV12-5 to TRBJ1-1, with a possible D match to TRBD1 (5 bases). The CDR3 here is CASGLQGNTEAFF. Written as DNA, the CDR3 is TGTGCTAGTGGTTTGCAGGGGAACACTGAAGCTTTCTTT.